Below, 13 T cell receptor beta chains from the same sample are listed, as sequenced in a study of PD-L1 blockade in urothelial cancer (dated by TCRdb to 2015 to 2018). Library preparation employed the immunoSEQ multiplex PCR assay. Imported from immuneACCESS, the table was reduced by TCRdb to in-frame sequences with V and J called. These copies leave out some clones; in studies compared against another copy, an unresolved V gene accounts for under half, and the cause of the remainder is not known. Within this sample are roughly 130,000 clones, with around 85% of them counted one time only. 3.2% of the sample is held by the ten biggest clonotypes. Reading the label with the study, this specimen's time point is: pretreatment peripheral blood. Here the sequenced sample was PBMCs, taken around atezolizumab (anti-PD-L1) treatment. The receptors were gathered from a man aged 50-59 years with urothelial cancer.

J is TRBJ2-1 and V is TRBV4-2; D call uncertain. V shed 0 bases and J shed 7 bases, with 7 bases lying between them. CDR3 length equals 13 residues. Germline CDR1 and CDR2: LGHNA and YNFKEQ. The DNA for the CDR3 is TGTGCCAGCAGCCAAGATTATCGGAATGAGCAGTTCTTC. Translating gives CASSQDYRNEQFF.

The genes are TRBV15 and TRBJ2-7; D not certain. Trimming took off 1 base at V and 7 bases at J, with 17 bases between the two ends. CDR3 length: 15 amino acids. Germline V lookup: CDR1 LNHNV, CDR2 YYDKDF (reference sequence). This CDR3 reads CATSRAPSPGSEQYF. DNA of the CDR3: TGTGCCACCAGCAGAGCCCCCTCACCGGGTAGTGAGCAGTACTTC.

The chain couples TRBV19 to TRBJ2-1; 15 nucleotides agree with TRBD2. The length of the CDR3 is 16 residues. CDR1 is LNHDA and CDR2 is SQIVND in the germline V gene (reference sequence). V dropped 4 bases and J dropped 4; count of bases not matched to a gene: 2. In DNA, the CDR3 is TGTGCCAGTAGTACTGGACTAGCGGGAGGGTACAATGAGCAGTTCTTC. Its translation: CASSTGLAGGYNEQFF.

The genes are TRBV11-2 and TRBJ1-1; D perhaps matches TRBD1 (6 bases). CDR1 SGHAT and CDR2 FQNNGV come from the germline V gene. Trimming took off 4 bases at V and 1 base at J, with 13 bases between the two ends. The length of the CDR3 is 15 residues. The CDR3 reads CASSSVAQGNTEAFF. CDR3 bases: TGTGCCAGCAGCTCAGTCGCACAGGGGAACACTGAAGCTTTCTTT.

The V and J genes are TRBV30 and TRBJ2-1; TRBD2 matches 10 bases. This CDR3 contains 14 residues. V lost 3 bases, J lost 15 bases, and 14 bases stayed unmatched. CDR1 and CDR2 (germline): GTSNPN, SVGIG (reference sequence). The DNA of the CDR3 is TGTGCCTGGAGGCGAGCGGGAGGGCCCCACCCGATGTTCTTC. Protein product: CAWRRAGGPHPMFF.

The V gene is TRBV15, the J gene TRBJ2-5, with a tentative D call TRBD1 (6 bases). Germline CDR1 LNHNV, CDR2 YYDKDF (reference sequence). The length of the CDR3 is 16 residues. The ends were cut back, 0 bases at V and 2 bases at J, with 13 bases in the middle. In DNA, the CDR3 is TGTGCCACCAGCAGAGATCAGAGGACAGTACAAGAGACCCAGTACTTC. Protein product: CATSRDQRTVQETQYF.

The chain employs TRBV7-9 and TRBJ1-2; D remains unclear. The germline V gene has CDR1 SEHNR and CDR2 FQNEAQ (reference sequence). CDR3 length: 16 amino acids. Trimming cost V 5 bases and J 6 bases, with 22 bases left between them. The CDR3 DNA is TGTGCCAGCAGCCCTGGGTTTGGCTCAGAAGCGGATGGCTACACCTTC. As protein: CASSPGFGSEADGYTF.

The V and J genes are TRBV7-2 and TRBJ2-1, with D perhaps TRBD2 (6 bases). V was pared by 2 bases and J by 1 base, with 9 bases between. CDR1 and CDR2 (germline): SGHTA, FQGNSA. The CDR3 runs to 15 residues. This chain's CDR3 is CASSLTSWSYNEQFF. For the CDR3, the DNA is TGTGCCAGCAGCTTAACTAGCTGGTCCTACAATGAGCAGTTCTTC. The variable domain in full, with the rest retrieved from reference TRBV7-2 and TRBJ2-1, is GAGVSQSPSNKVTEKGKDVELRCDPISGHTALYWYRQSLGQGLEFLIYFQGNSAPDKSGLPSDRFSAERTGGSVSTLTIQRTQQEDSAVYLCASSLTSWSYNEQFFGPGTRLTVL.

The J gene is TRBJ2-4, the V gene TRBV21-1; the listed D gene, TRBD2, was not tested against the DNA. TRBV21-1 is recorded as a pseudogene. The CDR3 loop spans 18 amino acids. CDR3 in DNA: TGTGCCAGCAGCAGCGGGGGGTTCGGCAGGGAGGGCAAAAACATTCAGTACTTC. Amino acids: CASSSGGFGREGKNIQYF.

The chain uses TRBV27 and TRBJ1-3; 7 bases match TRBD1. This CDR3 region has 17 residues. Germline V gene sequence: CDR1 MNHEY, CDR2 SMNVEV (reference sequence). J gave up 2 bases and V 3 bases, and 10 bases lay outside the gene matches. CDR3 region: CASSLNYLGTAGNTIYF. The DNA of the CDR3 is TGTGCCAGCAGTTTGAACTACCTAGGGACAGCTGGAAACACCATATATTTT.

The rearrangement uses TRBV7-9 and TRBJ1-3, with 8 bases identical to TRBD1. The CDR3 spans 16 residues. CDR1 is SEHNR and CDR2 is FQNEAQ in the germline V gene (reference sequence). J was trimmed by 1 base and V by 5 bases; bases with no gene match: 7. The CDR3 protein is CASSPQGAFSGNTIYF. CDR3 nucleotide sequence: TGTGCCAGCAGCCCCCAGGGGGCGTTTTCTGGAAACACCATATATTTT.

The chain uses TRBV5-1 and TRBJ2-1; 10 bases map to TRBD1. This CDR3 contains 17 residues. The V gene end was trimmed by 0 bases and the J gene end by 8 bases; junction bases not matched to a gene: 11. Germline loops: CDR1 SGHRS, CDR2 YFSETQ. The CDR3 coding sequence is TGCGCCAGCAGCTTGGCCTTCACCGGGACAGGGGTCGATGAGCAGTTCTTC. Protein sequence: CASSLAFTGTGVDEQFF. Supplemented by reference TRBV5-1 and TRBJ2-1, the full variable domain reads KAGVTQTPRYLIKTRGQQVTLSCSPISGHRSVSWYQQTPGQGLQFLFEYFSETQRNKGNFPGRFSGRQFSNSRSEMNVSTLELGDSALYLCASSLAFTGTGVDEQFFGPGTRLTVL.

This clone was seen only once. The gene calls are TRBV30 and TRBJ1-2; no definite D call. The germline gives CDR1 GTSNPN, CDR2 SVGIG (reference sequence). With 0 bases removed from V and 1 base from J, the gap between germline ends came to 12 bases. This CDR3 spans 15 amino acids. DNA for the CDR3: TGTGCCTGGAGTGTTGGCTTCGGGGATAACTATGGCTACACCTTC. Protein: CAWSVGFGDNYGYTF.